One and the same sample provided the 13 T cell receptor beta chains below, sequenced in a study of cytomegalovirus exposure and HLA in healthy donors. PCR used 60 Vbeta primers and 13 Jbeta primers. Generated by immunoSEQ multiplex PCR, the TCRdb table keeps only in-frame clones and is missing some. The sample holds about 150,000 clones; approximately 57% are singletons and the top ten take approximately 1.7%. Specimen: PBMCs. These receptors all stem from a male donor in good health and CMV-seronegative.

In this sample, this clone turned up a few times. As DNA, the CDR3 is TGTGCCAGCAGACCTCCACAGGGGCCGCCCCATGGCTACACCTTC. It specifies CASRPPQGPPHGYTF. The genes are TRBV7-2 and TRBJ1-2; TRBD1 agrees at 7 bases. V lost 6 bases to trimming and J lost 6 bases; unmatched junction nucleotides: 13. The CDR3 consists of 15 residues. Germline-derived CDR1 and CDR2 are SGHTA and FQGNSA. Full variable domain (remainder filled in from reference TRBV7-2 and TRBJ1-2): GAGVSQSPSNKVTEKGKDVELRCDPISGHTALYWYRQSLGQGLEFLIYFQGNSAPDKSGLPSDRFSAERTGGSVSTLTIQRTQQEDSAVYLCASRPPQGPPHGYTFGSGTRLTVV.

This clone was recorded only once. This sequence joins TRBV4-2 and TRBJ2-3; 14 bases are shared with TRBD2. The CDR3 spans 16 residues. V shed 3 bases, J shed 5 bases, and the junction held 4 bases outside the gene matches. Germline-derived CDR1 and CDR2 are LGHNA and YNFKEQ. In DNA form, the CDR3 reads TGTGCCAGCAGCCAGGGACTAGCGGGGGCTGAAGATACGCAGTATTTT. The encoded protein is CASSQGLAGAEDTQYF.

The chain uses TRBV9 and TRBJ2-3; 7 bases match TRBD2. The J segment lost 1 base and the V segment lost 6 bases, leaving 8 bases of the junction unmatched. The germline V gene encodes CDR1 SGDLS and CDR2 YYNGEE. CDR3 length: 15 residues. CDR3 sequence reads: CASTKRSGGTDTQYF. Written as DNA, the CDR3 is TGTGCCAGCACCAAGAGAAGCGGGGGCACAGATACGCAGTATTTT.

The V call is TRBV5-1, the J call TRBJ2-5, with 10 positions matching TRBD2. Germline values: CDR1 SGHRS, CDR2 YFSETQ. V lost 0 bases to trimming and J lost 4 bases; unmatched junction nucleotides: 6. The CDR3 runs to 16 residues. CDR3 nucleotide sequence: TGCGCCAGCAGCTTGGTTGGGACTAGCGTAGGAGAGACCCAGTACTTC. It specifies CASSLVGTSVGETQYF.

This chain uses TRBV28 with TRBJ1-4; 8 bases match TRBD1. This CDR3 is 17 amino acids long. Germline CDR1 MDHEN, CDR2 SYDVKM. V gave up 0 bases and J gave up 2 bases; unmatched junction bases: 5. The CDR3 DNA reads as TGTGCCAGCAGTTTATGGGACAGGGTTTTTACTAATGAAAAACTGTTTTTT. Encoded protein: CASSLWDRVFTNEKLFF. The full variable domain, with the rest looked up from reference TRBV28 and TRBJ1-4, is DVKVTQSSRYLVKRTGEKVFLECVQDMDHENMFWYRQDPGLGLRLIYFSYDVKMKEKGDIPEGYSVSREKKERFSLILESASTNQTSMYLCASSLWDRVFTNEKLFFGSGTQLSVL.

The table lists this clone with a few counts. J is TRBJ2-7 and V is TRBV11-2, with D unclear. With 6 bases removed from V and 4 bases from J, the gap between germline ends came to 7 bases. The CDR3 is made up of 11 amino acids. In germline, CDR1 is SGHAT, CDR2 FQNNGV. As DNA, the CDR3 is TGTGCCAGCAGTATCCTTTACGAGCAGTACTTC. Protein product: CASSILYEQYF.

This chain links TRBV7-2 with TRBJ2-7, with D tentatively TRBD2 (5 bases). This CDR3 has 14 amino acids. CDR1 and CDR2 (germline): SGHTA, FQGNSA. Trimming removed 3 bases from V and 7 bases from J, with 16 bases in between. This CDR3 is CASSFRGFRWEQYF. DNA of the CDR3: TGTGCCAGCAGCTTTCGAGGGTTTCGATGGGAGCAGTACTTC.

The chain joins TRBV7-2 to TRBJ2-3, with 7 bases lining up with TRBD1. The CDR3 consists of 15 residues. CDR1 and CDR2 from the germline V gene are SGHTA and FQGNSA. The V gene end was trimmed by 2 bases and the J gene end by 2 bases; junction bases not matched to a gene: 4. For the CDR3, the DNA is TGTGCCAGCAGCTTACAGGGGGTGTCCACAGATACGCAGTATTTT. Translated: CASSLQGVSTDTQYF.

The rearrangement uses TRBV29-1 and TRBJ2-7; 12 nucleotides match TRBD2. The ends lost 5 bases at V and 0 bases at J; junction bases unmatched: 8. This CDR3 has 16 amino acids. Germline CDR1 is SQVTM and CDR2 is ANQGSEA. CDR3 DNA: TGCAGCGTTATAACTAGCGGGGGGTGGCCCTCCTACGAGCAGTACTTC. Its protein product is CSVITSGGWPSYEQYF.

The genes are TRBV6-5 and TRBJ1-1; TRBD1 is a possible D gene (5 bases). Germline CDR1 and CDR2: MNHEY and SVGAGI. V was cut by 0 bases and J by 5 bases, with 16 bases left in between. There are 16 residues in the CDR3. CDR3 nucleotides: TGTGCCAGCAGTTACTCGAGCATCGGGGGTGGAACTGAAGCTTTCTTT. Encoded protein: CASSYSSIGGGTEAFF.

This clone was picked up a small number of times. The rearrangement uses TRBV12-2 and TRBJ1-5; the tabulated D call, TRBD1, remains unverified against the DNA. TRBV12-2 represents a pseudogene. This CDR3 has 17 amino acids. For the CDR3, the DNA is TGTGCAAGTCGCTTTAGGACAGGCGGGGATAGCAATCAGCCCCAGCATTTT. The encoded protein is CASRFRTGGDSNQPQHF.

CDR3 amino acids: CASSSDIGNQPQHF. Here the CDR3 DNA reads TGTGCCAGCAGTTCGGACATTGGCAATCAGCCCCAGCATTTT. This chain connects TRBV6-5 to TRBJ1-5, with a tentative D call TRBD1 (5 bases). Trimming shortened V by 4 bases and J by 2 bases, and 9 bases separated the two germline ends. The CDR3 is 14 amino acids. CDR1 MNHEY and CDR2 SVGAGI come from the germline V gene.

This sequence joins TRBV9 and TRBJ2-1; possibly TRBD1 for D (6 bases). Trimming shortened V by 4 bases and J by 5 bases, and 13 bases separated the two germline ends. Germline CDR1 is SGDLS and CDR2 is YYNGEE. There are 14 residues in the CDR3. DNA for the CDR3: TGTGCCAGCAGCCTCGGGACATATGACAATGAGCAGTTCTTC. It encodes CASSLGTYDNEQFF.